One sample yielded the 27 T cell receptor beta chains listed below, sequenced in a study of Ad26.COV2.S vaccination and SARS-CoV-2 variants. Method: immunoSEQ multiplex PCR; TCRdb's copy keeps in-frame clones and lacks some. The table shows about 500,000 clones, with nearly 90% occurring only once. Treatment indicated: some 20 received Ad26.COV2.S at low or high dose, single or two shots; about 5 received placebo; per-sample allocation not given. On day 63 after the first injection, vaccine and placebo recipients gave samples. This specimen consisted of peripheral blood, obtained in a trial of Ad26.COV2.S vaccine versus placebo. Receptor source: a person between 18 and 65 years old who received the Ad26.COV2.S COVID-19 vaccine or a placebo.

The V call is TRBV12-3 or TRBV12-4, the J call TRBJ1-1; D is possibly TRBD1 (5 bases). The CDR3 covers 13 residues. V lost 4 bases to trimming and J lost 6 bases, with 12 bases between them. The CDR3 here is CASSSGPEPEAFF. The DNA of the CDR3 is TGTGCCAGCAGTTCGGGGCCCGAACCTGAAGCTTTCTTT.

This clone showed up just once. This sequence joins TRBV6-5 and TRBJ2-3, with TRBD2 matching 9 bases. Germline lookup yields CDR1 MNHEY and CDR2 SVGAGI. The J segment lost 5 bases and the V segment lost 2 bases, leaving 8 bases of the junction unmatched. This CDR3 is built from 16 residues. CDR3 DNA: TGTGCCAGCAGTTACGCTTTAGCGGGAGATGTAGATACGCAGTATTTT. Translated: CASSYALAGDVDTQYF.

The chain links TRBV5-4 to TRBJ2-2; 12 positions agree with TRBD2. The germline V gene has CDR1 SGHNT and CDR2 YYREEE (reference sequence). CDR3 length equals 18 residues. The junction had 10 bases not matched to a gene; V was cut back by 0 bases and J by 7 bases. The DNA for the CDR3 is TGTGCCAGCAGCTTGGCGGTGACTAGCGGGGGCCAAGGCGGGGAGCTGTTTTTT. Protein product: CASSLAVTSGGQGGELFF.

The chain has TRBV2 and TRBJ1-2; D is undetermined. The germline gives CDR1 SNHLY, CDR2 FYNNEI. The CDR3 has 13 residues. Trimming shortened V by 5 bases and J by 4 bases, and 11 bases separated the two germline ends. CDR3 DNA sequence: TGTGCCAGCAGTAGGCCAGGAACCTATGGCTACACCTTC. It encodes CASSRPGTYGYTF.

The V gene is TRBV6-2 or TRBV6-3, the J gene TRBJ1-1; D remains ambiguous. CDR3 length: 12 residues. Germline V gene sequence: CDR1 MNHEY, CDR2 SVGEGT. The V end lost 4 bases, the J end lost 7 bases, and 10 bases lay between the germline ends. Here the CDR3 DNA reads TGTGCCAGCAGTTCCACCGGACGTGAAGCTTTCTTT. Protein product: CASSSTGREAFF.

The chain couples TRBV7-2 to TRBJ2-5; D is ambiguous. CDR3 length: 14 residues. V shed 0 bases and J shed 1 base, with 6 bases lying between them. Looked up from germline, CDR1 is SGHTA and CDR2 is FQGNSA. The CDR3 loop is CASSLAGFQETQYF. The CDR3, as DNA: TGTGCCAGCAGCTTAGCTGGTTTCCAAGAGACCCAGTACTTC. The full variable domain, rest sourced from reference TRBV7-2 and TRBJ2-5, is GAGVSQSPSNKVTEKGKDVELRCDPISGHTALYWYRQSLGQGLEFLIYFQGNSAPDKSGLPSDRFSAERTGGSVSTLTIQRTQQEDSAVYLCASSLAGFQETQYFGPGTRLLVL.

The chain couples TRBV19 to TRBJ2-7, with 9 bases identical to TRBD2. Germline lookup yields CDR1 LNHDA and CDR2 SQIVND (reference sequence). J lost 5 bases, V lost 7 bases, and 12 bases had no gene match. There are 15 residues in the CDR3. The CDR3 sequence is CASTAPGLAANEQYF. CDR3 DNA sequence: TGTGCCAGTACTGCCCCGGGACTAGCAGCGAACGAGCAGTACTTC.

CDR3 sequence (DNA): TGTGCCAGCAGGGAGACACAGGGGGCTTGGGGAAACACCATATATTTT. As protein: CASRETQGAWGNTIYF. V is TRBV28 and J is TRBJ1-3; 9 bases line up with TRBD1. The CDR3 runs to 16 residues. Germline trimming cut 6 bases from V and 4 bases from J; bases unmatched to any gene: 10. Germline CDR1 is MDHEN and CDR2 is SYDVKM. Looking up the rest from reference TRBV28 and TRBJ1-3 gives the full variable domain: DVKVTQSSRYLVKRTGEKVFLECVQDMDHENMFWYRQDPGLGLRLIYFSYDVKMKEKGDIPEGYSVSREKKERFSLILESASTNQTSMYLCASRETQGAWGNTIYFGEGSWLTVV.

The chain recombines TRBV7-9 with TRBJ2-2; D is perhaps TRBD2 (5 bases). The V and J ends lost 5 bases and 1 base respectively, with 11 bases between them. This CDR3 is 15 amino acids long. Germline V gene sequence: CDR1 SEHNR, CDR2 FQNEAQ (reference sequence). The CDR3 DNA reads as TGTGCCAGCAGCAGGAGCGGAGGGAACACCGGGGAGCTGTTTTTT. It translates to CASSRSGGNTGELFF.

This clone was seen just once. The chain has TRBV7-2 and TRBJ2-2; the D gene could be TRBD1 or TRBD2 (6 bases each). Germline V gene data show CDR1 as SGHTA and CDR2 as FQGNSA. CDR3 length: 16 residues. The V gene lost 5 bases and the J gene lost 3 bases, with 16 bases spanning the gap. CDR3 sequence reads: CASSHRRGVYTGELFF. CDR3 bases: TGTGCCAGCAGCCATCGGAGGGGGGTTTACACCGGGGAGCTGTTTTTT.

This chain connects TRBV24-1 to TRBJ2-1, with 9 bases identical to TRBD2. Trimming took 5 bases from V and 4 from J; bases not matched to a gene: 14. Germline lookup yields CDR1 KGHDR and CDR2 SFDVKD. There are 18 residues in the CDR3. CDR3 region: CATSGVSLSGSRYNEQFF. The DNA for the CDR3 is TGTGCCACCAGTGGGGTGAGCCTTAGCGGGAGTCGGTACAATGAGCAGTTCTTC.

The chain links TRBV4-2 to TRBJ1-2; perhaps TRBD1 as D (5 bases). The CDR3 is made up of 17 amino acids. The V end lost 0 bases, the J end lost 0 bases, and 14 bases lay between the germline ends. Germline V gives CDR1 LGHNA, CDR2 YNFKEQ. CDR3 bases: TGTGCCAGCAGCCAAGATCGGGTAGGCAGGGCTAACTATGGCTACACCTTC. Protein: CASSQDRVGRANYGYTF.

The chain has TRBV25-1 and TRBJ2-7, with D possibly TRBD1 on 6 matching bases. The CDR3 contains 14 residues. V shed 8 bases and J shed 2 bases, with 16 bases lying between them. The germline V gene encodes CDR1 MGHDK and CDR2 SYGVNS. The CDR3 loop is CASVGDMPPYEQYF. The CDR3 DNA reads as TGTGCCAGCGTAGGGGACATGCCTCCCTACGAGCAGTACTTC.

The chain is built from TRBV4-2 and TRBJ1-1; 10 bases agree with TRBD1. The length of the CDR3 is 16 residues. The junction had 11 bases not matched to a gene; V was cut back by 3 bases and J by 7 bases. Germline lookup yields CDR1 LGHNA and CDR2 YNFKEQ. The CDR3: CASSHVLGTGDREAFF. CDR3 nucleotides: TGTGCCAGCAGCCACGTCCTTGGGACAGGGGACCGTGAAGCTTTCTTT.

The chain uses TRBV19 and TRBJ2-7, with 7 bases lining up with TRBD1. The CDR3 length is 13 residues. Trimming removed 8 bases from V and 1 base from J; junction bases left unmatched: 5. Germline V gene data show CDR1 as LNHDA and CDR2 as SQIVND (reference sequence). CDR3 amino acids: CASSDRASYEQYF. The CDR3 coding sequence is TGTGCCAGTTCCGACAGGGCGTCCTACGAGCAGTACTTC.

The chain combines TRBV30 with TRBJ2-2; TRBD1 matches 7 bases. The CDR3 is 14 residues long. CDR1 and CDR2 from the germline V gene are GTSNPN and SVGIG (reference sequence). With V trimmed by 4 bases and J by 2 bases, 4 bases remained unmatched. This CDR3 reads CAWTGTENTGELFF. CDR3 sequence (DNA): TGTGCCTGGACCGGGACAGAAAACACCGGGGAGCTGTTTTTT.

J is TRBJ1-3 and V is TRBV14; D is unclear. This CDR3 has 15 residues. Trimming removed 1 base from V and 0 bases from J, with 7 bases in between. CDR1 and CDR2 from the germline V gene are SGHDN and FVKESK. The CDR3 nucleotides are TGTGCCAGCAGCCAAGTTGGGAGCTCTGGAAACACCATATATTTT. Protein: CASSQVGSSGNTIYF.

The chain links TRBV30 to TRBJ2-5, with 12 bases lining up with TRBD2. CDR3 length: 14 residues. The germline CDR1 and CDR2 sequences are GTSNPN and SVGIG (reference sequence). The V and J ends lost 6 bases and 7 bases, in that order; junction bases with no gene match: 9. CDR3 nucleotide sequence: TGTGCCTGCAGGACTAGCGGGGCCTCCGGGACCCAGTACTTC. Residues: CACRTSGASGTQYF.

V is TRBV11-2 and J is TRBJ1-3; maybe TRBD1 (6 bases). Trimming shortened V by 5 bases and J by 5 bases, and 16 bases separated the two germline ends. The CDR3 loop spans 15 amino acids. Germline CDR1 and CDR2: SGHAT and FQNNGV. The CDR3 sequence: CASSEQGQIRNTIYF. The CDR3 nucleotides are TGTGCCAGCAGCGAACAGGGTCAGATCCGAAACACCATATATTTT. Variable domain in full (rest from reference TRBV11-2 and TRBJ1-3): EAGVAQSPRYKIIEKRQSVAFWCNPISGHATLYWYQQILGQGPKLLIQFQNNGVVDDSQLPKDRFSAERLKGVDSTLKIQPAKLEDSAVYLCASSEQGQIRNTIYFGEGSWLTVV.

The chain is built from TRBV6-5 and TRBJ2-7, with 9 bases identical to TRBD1. The V gene's germline CDR1 is MNHEY and CDR2 SVGAGI. With V trimmed by 2 bases and J by 2 bases, 4 bases remained unmatched. The length of the CDR3 is 15 residues. Here the CDR3 reads CASSYLGTGTYEQYF. DNA of the CDR3: TGTGCCAGCAGTTACCTAGGGACAGGGACCTACGAGCAGTACTTC.

The rearrangement links TRBV3-1 (or the pseudogene TRBV3-2) to TRBJ2-7, with 7 bases fitting TRBD2. In germline, CDR1 is LGHDT, CDR2 YNNKEL (reference sequence). The CDR3 runs 17 residues. Trimming cost V 0 bases and J 2 bases; bases outside gene matches: 10. CDR3 coding DNA: TGTGCCAGCAGCCAAGATATTGCCAGCGGGGAACCCTACGAGCAGTACTTC. This sequence encodes CASSQDIASGEPYEQYF.

The chain combines TRBV5-4 with TRBJ2-3; D is ambiguous. Trimming left V 0 bases short and J 10 bases short, with 12 bases between. The CDR3 is made up of 13 amino acids. Germline CDR1 and CDR2: SGHNT and YYREEE (reference sequence). CDR3 region: CASSLEGPRAQYF. DNA of the CDR3: TGTGCCAGCAGCTTGGAAGGGCCCAGAGCGCAGTATTTT. Full variable domain (rest looked up from reference TRBV5-4 and TRBJ2-3): ETGVTQSPTHLIKTRGQQVTLRCSSQSGHNTVSWYQQALGQGPQFIFQYYREEENGRGNFPPRFSGLQFPNYSSELNVNALELDDSALYLCASSLEGPRAQYFGPGTRLTVL.

CDR3 in DNA: TGTGCCAGCAGCGTAGGTCTCCTAGCGGGAGAAGAGGGCAAGTACTTC. It encodes CASSVGLLAGEEGKYF. This chain links TRBV9 with TRBJ2-7, with 10 bases lining up with TRBD2. This CDR3 is built from 16 residues. The V segment lost 0 bases and the J segment 11 bases; nucleotides outside the gene matches: 14. Per the germline V gene, CDR1 is SGDLS and CDR2 is YYNGEE.

The rearrangement uses TRBV6-5 and TRBJ1-1; a weak D match, TRBD1 (5 bases). The V end was cut by 0 bases, the J end by 0 bases, with 8 bases between. CDR3 length: 15 amino acids. The germline V gene has CDR1 MNHEY and CDR2 SVGAGI. CDR3 coding DNA: TGTGCCAGCAGTTACTCATGGACAATGAACACTGAAGCTTTCTTT. This codes for CASSYSWTMNTEAFF.

The CDR3: CASSPSEYPYGYTF. The DNA for the CDR3 is TGTGCCAGCAGCCCCTCGGAATATCCATATGGCTACACCTTC. V usage is TRBV7-8 and J usage is TRBJ1-2, with D unresolved. This CDR3 has 14 residues. Germline values: CDR1 SGHVS, CDR2 FQNEAQ. Trimming stripped 5 bases from V and 5 bases from J, with 15 bases between.

The V gene is TRBV5-1, the J gene TRBJ1-3; D unresolved. Germline CDR1 SGHRS, CDR2 YFSETQ. V lost 0 bases and J 0 bases, leaving 7 bases between the germline ends. CDR3 length: 15 amino acids. As DNA, the CDR3 is TGCGCCAGCAGCTTGGGATCGAGCTCTGGAAACACCATATATTTT. Protein: CASSLGSSSGNTIYF.

The chain combines TRBV7-9 with TRBJ2-7; 9 bases map to TRBD2. Germline lookup yields CDR1 SEHNR and CDR2 FQNEAQ (reference sequence). The J segment lost 2 bases and the V segment lost 2 bases, leaving 1 base of the junction unmatched. This CDR3 comprises 14 residues. The chain's CDR3 is CASSLKRGAYEQYF. The CDR3 coding sequence is TGTGCCAGCAGCTTAAAGCGGGGGGCCTACGAGCAGTACTTC. Full variable domain (missing parts from reference TRBV7-9 and TRBJ2-7): DTGVSQNPRHKITKRGQNVTFRCDPISEHNRLYWYRQTLGQGPEFLTYFQNEAQLEKSRLLSDRFSAERPKGSFSTLEIQRTEQGDSAMYLCASSLKRGAYEQYFGPGTRLTVT.